Shown below are 15 T cell receptor beta chains from a single sample sequenced in a study of T cell changes during pregnancy in multiple sclerosis. Clones were sequenced by immunoSEQ multiplex PCR, and TCRdb holds only the in-frame ones, with some missing. This sample has about 77,000 clones, with about 89% found just once. Sequenced here: peripheral blood, sampled before pregnancy. The receptors come from a female donor with multiple sclerosis, enrolled in a pregnancy study.

The chain has TRBV29-1 and TRBJ1-1; D perhaps matches TRBD1 (5 bases). V dropped 7 bases and J dropped 11 bases, with 17 bases sitting between them. The CDR3 consists of 11 residues. The germline gives CDR1 SQVTM, CDR2 ANQGSEA. In DNA form, the CDR3 reads TGCAGCGCCGCGGACACCTCAGGGGCTTTCTTT. This gives the protein CSAADTSGAFF.

The rearrangement links TRBV5-1 to TRBJ2-3; no reliable D call. The germline V gene encodes CDR1 SGHRS and CDR2 YFSETQ. The CDR3 sequence is 16 residues long. V lost 4 bases and J 0 bases, leaving 15 bases between the germline ends. The CDR3 DNA sequence: TGCGCCAGCAGCCTCCCTCTTACTACTAGCACAGATACGCAGTATTTT. It yields the protein CASSLPLTTSTDTQYF.

V usage is TRBV4-1 and J usage is TRBJ1-5; D uncertain. CDR3 length: 18 residues. V lost 0 bases, J lost 0 bases, and 15 bases lay in between. Germline V CDR1 and CDR2: MGHRA, YSYEKL. The CDR3 protein is CASSQDRVFPYSNQPQHF. CDR3 in DNA: TGCGCCAGCAGCCAAGACCGGGTATTCCCGTATAGCAATCAGCCCCAGCATTTT.

J is TRBJ2-7 and V is TRBV4-3; 7 positions match TRBD2. Germline assignment: CDR1 LGHNA and CDR2 YSLEER. Germline trimming cut 3 bases from V and 4 bases from J; bases unmatched to any gene: 3. This CDR3 has 13 residues. For the CDR3, the DNA is TGCGCCAGCAGCCAGGGGGGAGGGTACGAGCAGTACTTC. Amino acid sequence: CASSQGGGYEQYF.

This clone was observed a single time. The CDR3 sequence: CASRPSARNYEQYF. For the CDR3, the DNA is TGCGCCAGCAGGCCCAGCGCCCGAAACTACGAGCAGTACTTC. The rearrangement links TRBV5-1 to TRBJ2-7; D is unclear. The CDR3 length is 14 residues. CDR1 SGHRS and CDR2 YFSETQ come from the germline V gene. V lost 5 bases and J lost 3, with 15 bases in between.

This chain connects TRBV30 to TRBJ1-1; D remains ambiguous. The CDR3 contains 13 residues. CDR1 GTSNPN and CDR2 SVGIG come from the germline V gene (reference sequence). V lost 3 bases and J lost 6, with 14 bases in between. The CDR3 spells CAWSPLRVSEAFF. The CDR3 nucleotides read TGTGCCTGGAGCCCCTTGCGTGTCTCTGAAGCTTTCTTT.

This chain links TRBV18 with TRBJ1-4, with a weak D call TRBD1 (5 bases). Trimming stripped 0 bases from V and 7 bases from J, with 12 bases between. Germline V lookup: CDR1 KGHSH, CDR2 LQKENI. The CDR3 covers 15 residues. The CDR3 nucleotides read TGTGCCAGCTCACCACCCCACGGGGGGGGTGAAAAACTGTTTTTT. Protein: CASSPPHGGGEKLFF. Complete variable domain (other parts from reference TRBV18 and TRBJ1-4): NAGVMQNPRHLVRRRGQEARLRCSPMKGHSHVYWYRQLPEEGLKFMVYLQKENIIDESGMPKERFSAEFPKEGPSILRIQQVVRGDSAAYFCASSPPHGGGEKLFFGSGTQLSVL.

The rearrangement joins TRBV27 to TRBJ2-1; TRBD1 matches 9 bases. The CDR3 is 15 residues long. CDR1 and CDR2 (germline): MNHEY, SMNVEV (reference sequence). Losses at the gene ends were 5 bases for V and 9 bases for J; bases not matched to a gene: 11. Here the CDR3 DNA reads TGTGCCAGCAGTCCAAACAGGGGGCTTATTGCTGAGCAGTTCTTC. It specifies CASSPNRGLIAEQFF.

This clone was seen a handful of times. J is TRBJ1-6 and V is TRBV4-3; D may be TRBD1 (6 bases). Germline loops: CDR1 LGHNA, CDR2 YSLEER. Trimming cost V 4 bases and J 8 bases, with 18 bases left between them. The CDR3 length is 16 residues. The CDR3 DNA is TGCGCCAGCAGCCCAGGGGCGTATAACAGCCATTCACCCCTCCACTTT. It yields the protein CASSPGAYNSHSPLHF.

The gene calls are TRBV7-9 and TRBJ2-1; the match to TRBD1 covers 7 bases. Trimming cost V 5 bases and J 0 bases; bases outside gene matches: 4. Germline V lookup: CDR1 SEHNR, CDR2 FQNEAQ (reference sequence). This CDR3 has 15 residues. This CDR3 is CASSLRGNSYNEQFF. The CDR3, as DNA: TGTGCCAGCAGCCTCAGGGGGAACTCCTACAATGAGCAGTTCTTC.

The CDR3 loop reads CASSQGANYGYTF. The DNA for the CDR3 is TGTGCCAGCAGCCAAGGGGCGAACTATGGCTACACCTTC. This chain connects TRBV14 to TRBJ1-2; D not resolved. There are 13 residues in the CDR3. CDR1 SGHDN and CDR2 FVKESK come from the germline V gene. V lost 1 base and J 2 bases, leaving 5 bases between the germline ends.

The chain joins TRBV9 to TRBJ1-1; D is unclear. The CDR3 has 12 residues. V lost 3 bases, J lost 11 bases, and 14 bases lay in between. Germline lookup yields CDR1 SGDLS and CDR2 YYNGEE. CDR3 bases: TGTGCCAGCAGCGCCGTCGGCGGTGTGGCTTTCTTT. It encodes CASSAVGGVAFF.

This sequence joins TRBV2 and TRBJ2-1; D remains ambiguous. Germline CDR1 SNHLY, CDR2 FYNNEI. V was clipped by 3 bases and J by 2 bases, with 5 bases between them. This CDR3 comprises 13 residues. CDR3 in DNA: TGTGCCAGCAGTGAGGAGACCTACAATGAGCAGTTCTTC. Translation: CASSEETYNEQFF.

This chain connects TRBV9 to TRBJ1-2; D is undetermined. This CDR3 region has 15 residues. Trimming cost V 0 bases and J 3 bases, with 12 bases left between them. Germline CDR1 is SGDLS and CDR2 is YYNGEE. The CDR3 bases are TGTGCCAGCAGCGTAGCTGGGCATTCGGACTATGGCTACACCTTC. Protein product: CASSVAGHSDYGYTF.

The J gene is TRBJ2-3, the V gene TRBV11-2; D is perhaps TRBD2 (5 bases). Deletions cut 5 bases from V and 4 bases from J, with 22 bases between. The germline gives CDR1 SGHAT, CDR2 FQNNGV. The CDR3 extends over 17 amino acids. CDR3 bases: TGTGCCAGCAGCCAGCCGGTCGGCCGGGGAGTCTCAGATACGCAGTATTTT. Amino acids: CASSQPVGRGVSDTQYF.